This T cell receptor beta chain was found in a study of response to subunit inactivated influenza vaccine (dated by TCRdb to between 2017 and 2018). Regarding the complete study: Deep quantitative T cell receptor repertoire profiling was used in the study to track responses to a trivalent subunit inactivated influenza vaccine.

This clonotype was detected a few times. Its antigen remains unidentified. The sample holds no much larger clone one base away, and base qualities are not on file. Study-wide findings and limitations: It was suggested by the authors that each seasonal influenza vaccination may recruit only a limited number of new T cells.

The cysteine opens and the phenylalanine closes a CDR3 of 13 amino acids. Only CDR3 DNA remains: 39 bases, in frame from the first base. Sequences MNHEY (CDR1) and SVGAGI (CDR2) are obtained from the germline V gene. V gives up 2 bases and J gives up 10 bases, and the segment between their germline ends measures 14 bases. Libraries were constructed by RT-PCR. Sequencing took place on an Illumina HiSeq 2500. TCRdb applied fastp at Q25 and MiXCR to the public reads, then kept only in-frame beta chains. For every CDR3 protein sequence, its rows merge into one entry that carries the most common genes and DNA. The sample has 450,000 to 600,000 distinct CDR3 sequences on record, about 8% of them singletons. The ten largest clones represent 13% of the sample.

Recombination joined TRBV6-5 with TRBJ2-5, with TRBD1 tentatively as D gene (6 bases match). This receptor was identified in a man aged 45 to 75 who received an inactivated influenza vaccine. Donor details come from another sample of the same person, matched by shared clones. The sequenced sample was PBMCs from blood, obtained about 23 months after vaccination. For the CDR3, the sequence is CASSYDTYRDQYF. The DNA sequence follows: TGTGCCAGCAGTTACGACACCTACAGGGACCAGTACTTC.